Below are 16 T cell receptor beta chains sequenced from a single sample in a study of blood T cell repertoires in COVID-19 (dated by TCRdb to the early 2020s). Library prep was done by the immunoSEQ multiplex PCR assay. In its TCRdb copy, this immuneACCESS table keeps in-frame sequences only and misses some clones. Where compared with another copy, unresolved V genes explain less than half of these, and the others have no known cause. Across this sample there are roughly 360,000 clones, with 85% to 90% seen only once. Clones ranked in the top ten supply approximately 1% of the sample. Sequenced input: PBMCs or T cells enriched from blood (not recorded which). These receptors originate from a woman in her twenties or thirties with acute COVID-19.

The chain employs TRBV28 and TRBJ1-2; D is undetermined. Germline loops: CDR1 MDHEN, CDR2 SYDVKM. The ends were cut back, 6 bases at V and 5 bases at J, with 13 bases in the middle. There are 13 residues in the CDR3. CDR3 nucleotide sequence: TGTGCCAGCAGGCGGATGGGTTCTTATGGCTACACCTTC. Translation gives CASRRMGSYGYTF.

This chain links TRBV5-1 with TRBJ2-3, with D maybe TRBD2 (6 bases). Germline-derived CDR1 and CDR2 are SGHRS and YFSETQ. Trimming pared 10 bases from V and 0 bases from J, leaving 12 bases between. The CDR3 totals 13 residues. In nucleotides, the CDR3 is TGCGCCGGCGGGGACCCTAGCACAGATACGCAGTATTTT. Its protein is CAGGDPSTDTQYF.

The chain couples TRBV19 to TRBJ2-5; D perhaps matches TRBD1 (6 bases). CDR1 and CDR2 from the germline V gene are LNHDA and SQIVND (reference sequence). This CDR3 has 13 amino acids. Trimming cost V 3 bases and J 5 bases, with 10 bases left between them. In DNA, the CDR3 is TGTGCCAGTAGTATTGCAGGGGCCGAGACCCAGTACTTC. Translation: CASSIAGAETQYF.

This chain joins TRBV3-1 (or the pseudogene TRBV3-2) and TRBJ1-2; D is unclear. This CDR3 spans 14 amino acids. The V end lost 0 bases, the J end lost 6 bases, and 11 bases lay between the germline ends. Germline CDR1 reads LGHDT; CDR2 reads YNNKEL (reference sequence). Here the CDR3 reads CASSQEGRRDGYTF. The CDR3, as DNA: TGTGCCAGCAGCCAAGAAGGGAGGCGAGATGGCTACACCTTC.

The chain joins TRBV2 to TRBJ1-4, with 9 bases matching TRBD1. This CDR3 contains 14 residues. Per germline, CDR1 SNHLY and CDR2 FYNNEI. The V segment lost 5 bases and the J segment 7 bases; nucleotides outside the gene matches: 5. CDR3 in DNA: TGTGCCAGCAGTTTTACAGGGGGCCTTGAAAAACTGTTTTTT. Its protein product is CASSFTGGLEKLFF.

The V and J genes are TRBV7-9 and TRBJ1-4; 8 bases map to TRBD1. Germline CDR1 is SEHNR and CDR2 is FQNEAQ (reference sequence). The CDR3 extends over 15 amino acids. The trim removed 5 bases at V and 7 bases at J, leaving 9 bases unmatched. The CDR3 loop reads CASSIRTGKGEKLFF. In DNA form, the CDR3 reads TGTGCCAGCAGCATCAGGACAGGGAAAGGTGAAAAACTGTTTTTT.

The chain is built from TRBV5-6 and TRBJ1-3; possible D gene TRBD1, 5 bases. The CDR3 has 16 amino acids. The germline V gene has CDR1 SGHDT and CDR2 YYEEEE. The ends were cut back, 4 bases at V and 0 bases at J, with 14 bases in the middle. Written as DNA, the CDR3 is TGTGCCAGCAGCCCAACCCGCAGGGTCTCTGGAAACACCATATATTTT. Translated: CASSPTRRVSGNTIYF.

The chain employs TRBV5-6 and TRBJ2-1; the match to TRBD2 covers 8 bases. V was pared by 5 bases and J by 6 bases, with 10 bases of the junction left unmatched. CDR3 size: 15 residues. Germline CDR1 reads SGHDT; CDR2 reads YYEEEE. For the CDR3, the DNA is TGTGCCAGCAGTCCGGGGGGAGCGGGGGCCAATGAGCAGTTCTTC. It specifies CASSPGGAGANEQFF.

The gene calls are TRBV5-1 and TRBJ2-3; weak D call: TRBD2 (6 bases). This CDR3 contains 13 residues. V lost 3 bases to trimming and J lost 4 bases, with 9 bases between them. Germline CDR1 is SGHRS and CDR2 is YFSETQ. The CDR3 DNA sequence: TGCGCCAGCAGCTGGGGACTGTCAGATACGCAGTATTTT. This translates into CASSWGLSDTQYF. The full variable domain, with the rest looked up from reference TRBV5-1 and TRBJ2-3, is KAGVTQTPRYLIKTRGQQVTLSCSPISGHRSVSWYQQTPGQGLQFLFEYFSETQRNKGNFPGRFSGRQFSNSRSEMNVSTLELGDSALYLCASSWGLSDTQYFGPGTRLTVL.

Here the CDR3 DNA reads TGTGCCAGCAGCCAATACACCGGGACAGGAGGGGGTAACTATGGCTACACCTTC. Its protein product is CASSQYTGTGGGNYGYTF. The rearrangement joins TRBV7-9 to TRBJ1-2, with TRBD1 identical over 8 bases. The germline gives CDR1 SEHNR, CDR2 FQNEAQ (reference sequence). Unmatched junction bases numbered 15, after V lost 5 bases and J lost 1 base. This CDR3 has 18 amino acids.

In its sample, this clone was seen once. The J gene is TRBJ2-1, the V gene TRBV5-1; tentative D call: TRBD1 (6 bases). CDR1 is SGHRS, CDR2 YFSETQ, per germline. The CDR3 length is 15 residues. V lost 2 bases and J lost 7, with 16 bases in between. The chain's CDR3 is CASSFLAGATNEQFF. The CDR3 coding sequence is TGCGCCAGCAGCTTTTTGGCAGGGGCCACGAATGAGCAGTTCTTC. The full variable domain, its missing parts supplied by reference TRBV5-1 and TRBJ2-1, is KAGVTQTPRYLIKTRGQQVTLSCSPISGHRSVSWYQQTPGQGLQFLFEYFSETQRNKGNFPGRFSGRQFSNSRSEMNVSTLELGDSALYLCASSFLAGATNEQFFGPGTRLTVL.

The V gene is TRBV13, the J gene TRBJ1-1, with TRBD1 matching 7 bases. CDR1 is PRHDT, CDR2 FYEKMQ, per germline (reference sequence). This CDR3 comprises 13 residues. V was pared by 4 bases and J by 11 bases, with 10 bases of the junction left unmatched. CDR3: CASSSLTGSGAFF. CDR3 bases: TGTGCCAGCAGCTCTTTGACAGGGAGTGGGGCTTTCTTT.

The chain carries TRBV3-1 (or the pseudogene TRBV3-2) and TRBJ1-4; D possibly corresponds to TRBD1 (6 bases). With 4 bases removed from V and 5 bases from J, the gap between germline ends came to 11 bases. The CDR3 is made up of 14 amino acids. Germline V gives CDR1 LGHDT, CDR2 YNNKEL (reference sequence). CDR3 protein: CASSLFGTNEKLFF. The CDR3, as DNA: TGTGCCAGCAGCCTCTTCGGGACAAATGAAAAACTGTTTTTT.

Here the CDR3 reads CASSNSLARDTQYF. CDR3 sequence (DNA): TGTGCCAGTAGTAACTCACTAGCGAGAGATACGCAGTATTTT. The chain carries TRBV19 and TRBJ2-3; 7 bases are shared with TRBD2. The length of the CDR3 is 14 residues. Looked up from germline, CDR1 is LNHDA and CDR2 is SQIVND (reference sequence). V was pared by 4 bases and J by 5 bases, with 6 bases of the junction left unmatched.

A remark on this clone: Other DNA sequences of this sample code for an identical CDR3. The V call is TRBV19, the J call TRBJ1-5, with D possibly being TRBD1 (6 bases). This CDR3 spans 14 amino acids. Germline-derived CDR1 and CDR2 are LNHDA and SQIVND (reference sequence). V dropped 6 bases and J dropped 4 bases, with 13 bases sitting between them. The CDR3 region has the DNA TGTGCCAGTAGGGTCAGGGGCGGTAATCAGCCCCAGCATTTT. Its translation is CASRVRGGNQPQHF.

V is TRBV7-3 and J is TRBJ2-1; possible D gene TRBD1, 5 bases. The CDR3 consists of 13 residues. V was trimmed by 1 base and J by 8 bases, leaving 9 bases between them. Germline V gene data show CDR1 as SGHTA and CDR2 as FQGTGA. CDR3 coding DNA: TGTGCCAGCAGCTTAAATTGGGGCTATGAGCAGTTCTTC. This codes for CASSLNWGYEQFF.